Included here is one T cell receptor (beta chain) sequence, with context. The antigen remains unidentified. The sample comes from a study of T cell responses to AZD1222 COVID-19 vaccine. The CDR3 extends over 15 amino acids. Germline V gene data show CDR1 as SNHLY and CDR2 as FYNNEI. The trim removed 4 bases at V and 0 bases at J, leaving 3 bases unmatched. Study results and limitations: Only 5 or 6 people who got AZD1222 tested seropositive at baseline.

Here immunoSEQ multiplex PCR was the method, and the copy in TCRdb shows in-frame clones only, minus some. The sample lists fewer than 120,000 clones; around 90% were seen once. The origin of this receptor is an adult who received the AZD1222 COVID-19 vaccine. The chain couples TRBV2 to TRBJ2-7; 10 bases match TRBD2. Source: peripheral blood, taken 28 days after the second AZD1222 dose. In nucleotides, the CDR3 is TGTGCCAGCAGTGCAGCGGGGGGGAGCTCCTACGAGCAGTACTTC. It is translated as CASSAAGGSSYEQYF.